This is a list of T cell receptor beta chains from one sample in a study of T cell responses to AZD1222 COVID-19 vaccine. Clones were read by immunoSEQ multiplex PCR, and TCRdb kept only the in-frame ones, dropping some. Here the sample spans 200,000 to 300,000 clones, just over 90% being singletons. Material: peripheral blood, obtained on day 0 of AZD1222 vaccination. The receptors here all came from an adult in good health. Each CDR3 is given with its conserved first and last residue. D genes are given only for firm matches. Size values are once, few and many counts, or a class for expanded clones, and some rows have none.

length: 16
D: TRBD1
V: TRBV19
J: TRBJ1-5
size: .
DNA: TGTGCCAGTAGTACAGGGACAGGGGGCAACAATCAGCCCCAGCATTTT
CDR3: CASSTGTGGNNQPQHF

length: 15
D: TRBD2
V: TRBV7-2
J: TRBJ2-1
size: .
DNA: TGTGCCAGCAGCTACAGACTAGCGGGTTCCAATGAGCAGTTCTTC
CDR3: CASSYRLAGSNEQFF

length: 12
D: .
V: TRBV6-5
J: TRBJ1-2
size: .
DNA: TGTGCCAGCAGTTATTCCAACTATGGCTACACCTTC
CDR3: CASSYSNYGYTF

length: 15
D: .
V: TRBV2
J: TRBJ2-7
size: .
DNA: TGTGCCAGCAGTGAAACTGGGCAGACCACCTACGAGCAGTACTTC
CDR3: CASSETGQTTYEQYF

length: 15
D: .
V: TRBV7-8
J: TRBJ1-2
size: once
DNA: TGTGCCAGCAGCTTAGTTCCGGGGTTCGGGTTCGACTACACCTTC
CDR3: CASSLVPGFGFDYTF

length: 15
D: TRBD2
V: TRBV7-2
J: TRBJ2-7
size: .
DNA: TGTGCCAGCAGCTTAGGGGGGGGACTCCGCTACGAGCAGTACTTC
CDR3: CASSLGGGLRYEQYF

length: 13
D: .
V: TRBV19
J: TRBJ1-4
size: .
DNA: TGTGCCAGTACGGAAAATGGGGTTGAAAAACTGTTTTTT
CDR3: CASTENGVEKLFF

length: 15
D: .
V: TRBV25-1
J: TRBJ1-4
size: once
DNA: TGTGCCAGCAGTGAATCGAGGATCTTAGGGGGAAAACTGTTTTTT
CDR3: CASSESRILGGKLFF

length: 16
D: TRBD1
V: TRBV19
J: TRBJ1-5
size: .
DNA: TGTGCCAGTAGTATAATTTGGGACAGGGGCAATCAGCCCCAGCATTTT
CDR3: CASSIIWDRGNQPQHF

length: 13
D: .
V: TRBV9
J: TRBJ1-2
size: .
DNA: TGTGCCAGCAGCGGCGCCCGGGACTTTGGCTACAACTTC
CDR3: CASSGARDFGYNF

length: 14
D: TRBD1
V: TRBV10-3
J: TRBJ2-7
size: .
DNA: TGTGCCATCACCCGGGACAGGAGTGCCTACGAGCAGTACTTC
CDR3: CAITRDRSAYEQYF

length: 15
D: .
V: TRBV18
J: TRBJ1-5
size: .
DNA: TGTGCCAGCTCTCCGGGGCACAATGTCGACGTGCCCCAGCATTTT
CDR3: CASSPGHNVDVPQHF

length: 14
D: .
V: TRBV19
J: TRBJ2-2
size: .
DNA: TGTGCCAGTAGTATCAATCAGAACACCGGGGAGCTGTTTTTT
CDR3: CASSINQNTGELFF

length: 16
D: .
V: TRBV7-8
J: TRBJ2-7
size: .
DNA: TGTGCCAGCAGCTTAGTATCCCTTGGTGTCTACTACGAGCAGTACTTC
CDR3: CASSLVSLGVYYEQYF

length: 12
D: .
V: TRBV4-2
J: TRBJ1-2
size: .
DNA: TGTGCCAGCAGCCCCGGGGACTATGGCTACACCTTC
CDR3: CASSPGDYGYTF

length: 12
D: .
V: TRBV12-3/TRBV12-4
J: TRBJ2-7
size: .
DNA: TGTGCCAGCAGTTTAGGTCACTACGAGCAGTACTTC
CDR3: CASSLGHYEQYF

length: 16
D: TRBD1
V: TRBV6-5
J: TRBJ2-7
size: once
DNA: TGTGCCAGCAGTTACGGAGTCAGGGGGCCCTCCTACGAGCAGTACTTC
CDR3: CASSYGVRGPSYEQYF

length: 13
D: .
V: TRBV12-3/TRBV12-4
J: TRBJ2-3
size: .
DNA: TGTGCCAGCAGTTTGGGCCAGCCAGATACGCAGTATTTT
CDR3: CASSLGQPDTQYF

length: 16
D: TRBD2
V: TRBV5-1
J: TRBJ2-2
size: .
DNA: TGCGCCAGCAGCTTGGACCTAGCGGGGAACACCGGGGAGCTGTTTTTT
CDR3: CASSLDLAGNTGELFF

length: 17
D: .
V: TRBV5-1
J: TRBJ1-4
size: .
DNA: TGCGCCAGCAGCTTGGCGGCGGCCACAGCAACTAATGAAAAACTGTTTTTT
CDR3: CASSLAAATATNEKLFF

length: 16
D: TRBD2
V: TRBV4-2
J: TRBJ2-1
size: once
DNA: TGTGCCAGCAGCCAAGGACCGGGACTAGAGTTCAATGAGCAGTTCTTC
CDR3: CASSQGPGLEFNEQFF

length: 16
D: TRBD1
V: TRBV9
J: TRBJ2-3
size: .
DNA: TGTGCCAGCACTCGAGGACAGGGGCTTAACACAGATACGCAGTATTTT
CDR3: CASTRGQGLNTDTQYF

length: 14
D: .
V: TRBV5-1
J: TRBJ1-5
size: .
DNA: TGCGCCAGCAGCCAAGACCCTAGCAATCAGCCCCAGCATTTT
CDR3: CASSQDPSNQPQHF

length: 14
D: TRBD1
V: TRBV2
J: TRBJ1-5
size: .
DNA: TGTGCCAGCAGACCCGGACAGGGGACCCTGGCCCAGCATTTT
CDR3: CASRPGQGTLAQHF

length: 14
D: .
V: TRBV2
J: TRBJ1-5
size: .
DNA: TGTGCCAGCAGCTCGGACGGCCTCAGGCAGCCCCAGCATTTT
CDR3: CASSSDGLRQPQHF

length: 14
D: .
V: TRBV27
J: TRBJ2-7
size: .
DNA: TGTGCCAGCAGTTTATCCGGGGGGCGATACGAGCAGTACTTC
CDR3: CASSLSGGRYEQYF

length: 10
D: .
V: TRBV20-1
J: TRBJ1-1
size: .
DNA: TGCAGTGCTAAGTACACTGAAGCTTTCTTT
CDR3: CSAKYTEAFF

length: 15
D: .
V: TRBV9
J: TRBJ2-7
size: .
DNA: TGTGCCAGCAGCGTACATGAACAGGGCACCTACGAGCAGTACTTC
CDR3: CASSVHEQGTYEQYF

length: 15
D: .
V: TRBV27
J: TRBJ1-6
size: .
DNA: TGTGCCAGCAGTTTATGGCAGGGACTGAATTCACCCCTCCACTTT
CDR3: CASSLWQGLNSPLHF

length: 18
D: TRBD2
V: TRBV2
J: TRBJ2-7
size: .
DNA: TGTGCCAGCCGCTCGACGGGACTAGCGGGAGGAGATGTATACGAGCAGTACTTC
CDR3: CASRSTGLAGGDVYEQYF

length: 13
D: .
V: TRBV2
J: TRBJ1-2
size: .
DNA: TGTGCCAGCAGTCCGCTAGCCCTCTATGGCTACACCTTC
CDR3: CASSPLALYGYTF

length: 17
D: TRBD2
V: TRBV15
J: TRBJ2-1
size: .
DNA: TGTGCCACCAGCAGTAGAGGTTCCGGGGGGAATTACAATGAGCAGTTCTTC
CDR3: CATSSRGSGGNYNEQFF

length: 13
D: .
V: TRBV29-1
J: TRBJ1-1
size: .
DNA: TGCAGCGTTGAGGCAGGGCGGAACACTGAAGCTTTCTTT
CDR3: CSVEAGRNTEAFF

length: 16
D: .
V: TRBV4-3
J: TRBJ1-5
size: .
DNA: TGCGCCAGCAGCCAAGGTTTGGGGGATAGCAATCAGCCCCAGCATTTT
CDR3: CASSQGLGDSNQPQHF

length: 16
D: .
V: TRBV7-9
J: TRBJ2-7
size: many
DNA: TGTGCCAGCAGCTCAAGTGGACGTACGCTCTCCTACGAGCAGTACTTC
CDR3: CASSSSGRTLSYEQYF

length: 12
D: .
V: TRBV28
J: TRBJ2-1
size: .
DNA: TGTGCCAGCAGGTCGGGACACAATGAGCAGTTCTTC
CDR3: CASRSGHNEQFF

length: 13
D: .
V: TRBV30
J: TRBJ1-1
size: few
DNA: TGTGCCTGGAGTGTAAAGCAACGCACTGAAGCTTTCTTT
CDR3: CAWSVKQRTEAFF

length: 15
D: .
V: TRBV4-3
J: TRBJ1-2
size: .
DNA: TGCGCCAGCAGCCAAGATAGGACTTACCTTGGAGGCTACACCTTC
CDR3: CASSQDRTYLGGYTF

length: 16
D: .
V: TRBV7-9
J: TRBJ1-2
size: .
DNA: TGTGCCAGCAGCTTTCTTCCTGGGTCCTCGACGGATGGCTACACCTTC
CDR3: CASSFLPGSSTDGYTF

length: 16
D: .
V: TRBV5-1
J: TRBJ2-6
size: once
DNA: TGCGCCAGCAGCTTGGACGGAAACTCTGGGGCCAACGTCCTGACTTTC
CDR3: CASSLDGNSGANVLTF

length: 15
D: .
V: TRBV9
J: TRBJ2-7
size: .
DNA: TGTGCCAGCAGCGTCTCAGCGGAAAGCTCCTACGAGCAGTACTTC
CDR3: CASSVSAESSYEQYF